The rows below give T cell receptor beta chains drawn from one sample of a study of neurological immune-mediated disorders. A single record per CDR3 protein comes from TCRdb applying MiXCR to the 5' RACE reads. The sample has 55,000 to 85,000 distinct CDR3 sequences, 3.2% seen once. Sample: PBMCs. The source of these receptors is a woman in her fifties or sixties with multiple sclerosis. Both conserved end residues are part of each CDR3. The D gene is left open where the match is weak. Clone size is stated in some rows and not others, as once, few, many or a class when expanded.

DNA: TGCGCCAGCAGCCAAGAGCTACGGGGGGGCGGGGCAGATACGCAGTATTTT; CDR3: CASSQELRGGGADTQYF; J: TRBJ2-3; size: many; length: 17; V: TRBV4-3; D: TRBD2
DNA: TGTGCCGAAAGGGAAGGCGCTGAAGCTTTCTTT; CDR3: CAEREGAEAFF; J: TRBJ1-1; size: many; length: 11; V: TRBV7-9; D: .
DNA: TGCAGCATCATAAACACCGGGGAGCTGTTTTTT; CDR3: CSIINTGELFF; J: TRBJ2-2; size: many; length: 11; V: TRBV29-1; D: .
DNA: TGTGCCAGCAGCCGCGACACGACAACTAATGAAAAACTGTTTTTT; CDR3: CASSRDTTTNEKLFF; J: TRBJ1-4; size: many; length: 15; V: TRBV11-1; D: .
DNA: TGCAGTGCTAGAGCCTCTCAGGGGGGGAAAAACATTCAGTACTTC; CDR3: CSARASQGGKNIQYF; J: TRBJ2-4; size: many; length: 15; V: TRBV20-1; D: .
DNA: TGTGCCAGCAGTATCCGGGACAGGGTAGAAAAACTGTTTTTT; CDR3: CASSIRDRVEKLFF; J: TRBJ1-4; size: many; length: 14; V: TRBV12-3/TRBV12-4; D: TRBD1
DNA: TGTGCCAGCTCACCAGTTGGGGAAAGCACAGATACGCAGTATTTT; CDR3: CASSPVGESTDTQYF; J: TRBJ2-3; size: many; length: 15; V: TRBV18; D: .
DNA: TGCGCCAGCAGTTGGGGACTAGCGGGTAACAATGAGCAGTTCTTC; CDR3: CASSWGLAGNNEQFF; J: TRBJ2-1; size: many; length: 15; V: TRBV5-1; D: TRBD2
DNA: TGTGCCAGCAGGAGTCGTCAGTTCAATCAGCCCCAGCATTTT; CDR3: CASRSRQFNQPQHF; J: TRBJ1-5; size: many; length: 14; V: TRBV28; D: .
DNA: TGTGCCAGCGGGAACCGTAGACTAGCGGAAAACATTCAGTACTTC; CDR3: CASGNRRLAENIQYF; J: TRBJ2-4; size: many; length: 15; V: TRBV6-6; D: TRBD2
DNA: TGTGCCAGCAGCGTAGGGGCAGGGGCTTTGGAGACCCAGTACTTC; CDR3: CASSVGAGALETQYF; J: TRBJ2-5; size: many; length: 15; V: TRBV9; D: .
DNA: TGTGCCAGTAGTATCGGTGGACAGTTCACCGGGGAGCTGTTTTTT; CDR3: CASSIGGQFTGELFF; J: TRBJ2-2; size: many; length: 15; V: TRBV19; D: .
DNA: TGCAGTGCGAAGGAACAGGGGCGTCCCACAGATACGCAGTATTTT; CDR3: CSAKEQGRPTDTQYF; J: TRBJ2-3; size: many; length: 15; V: TRBV20-1; D: TRBD1
DNA: TGTGCCAGCAGCTTCCAGCGGTATGGCTACACCTTC; CDR3: CASSFQRYGYTF; J: TRBJ1-2; size: many; length: 12; V: TRBV7-2; D: .
DNA: TGTGCCAGCAGCGCTAGCGGATCCGTAGCCAAAAACATTCAGTACTTC; CDR3: CASSASGSVAKNIQYF; J: TRBJ2-4; size: many; length: 16; V: TRBV9; D: TRBD2
DNA: TGTGCCAGCAGGCTCGGGCCGGTACTTACCCAGCACTTC; CDR3: CASRLGPVLTQHF; J: TRBJ2-5; size: many; length: 13; V: TRBV2; D: .
DNA: TGTGCCAGTAGTATCGGGGACACCGGGGAGCTGTTTTTT; CDR3: CASSIGDTGELFF; J: TRBJ2-2; size: .; length: 13; V: TRBV19; D: .
DNA: TGTGCCAGCAGCTTAGTGACAGGGATTTCCTACAATGAGCAGTTCTTC; CDR3: CASSLVTGISYNEQFF; J: TRBJ2-1; size: many; length: 16; V: TRBV7-9; D: TRBD1
DNA: TGCAGTGCTAGGGGTGATCGAAGTGCTAGCGGTCTGGCCGAGCAGTTCTTC; CDR3: CSARGDRSASGLAEQFF; J: TRBJ2-1; size: many; length: 17; V: TRBV20-1; D: TRBD2
DNA: TGCAGTGGAGGGAGGGCTCCAACAGGGGATACGCAGTATTTT; CDR3: CSGGRAPTGDTQYF; J: TRBJ2-3; size: many; length: 14; V: TRBV20-1; D: .
DNA: TGTGCCAGCAGTTTACTGACGGGTGGAAACACCATATATTTT; CDR3: CASSLLTGGNTIYF; J: TRBJ1-3; size: .; length: 14; V: TRBV28; D: .
DNA: TGTGCCAGCAGCCCCCCCGGGACTAGAGGTAAAAATGAGCAGTTCTTC; CDR3: CASSPPGTRGKNEQFF; J: TRBJ2-1; size: many; length: 16; V: TRBV7-2; D: TRBD2
DNA: TGCAGTGCTAGCGAGGTGGACAGTGAAAAACTGTTTTTT; CDR3: CSASEVDSEKLFF; J: TRBJ1-4; size: many; length: 13; V: TRBV20-1; D: .
DNA: TGTGCCAGCTCACCGACAGGACCTAATGAAAAACTGTTTTTT; CDR3: CASSPTGPNEKLFF; J: TRBJ1-4; size: many; length: 14; V: TRBV18; D: .
DNA: TGTGCCAGCAGCTTGGAAGGGGCCAACGTCCTGACTTTC; CDR3: CASSLEGANVLTF; J: TRBJ2-6; size: many; length: 13; V: TRBV5-5; D: .
DNA: TGCAGTGCCCCTGGCCAGGGTTGGGCCGGGGAGCTGTTTTTT; CDR3: CSAPGQGWAGELFF; J: TRBJ2-2; size: many; length: 14; V: TRBV20-1; D: .
DNA: TGTGCCAGCAGCCCGACAGGGGGTCAGCCCCAGCATTTT; CDR3: CASSPTGGQPQHF; J: TRBJ1-5; size: many; length: 13; V: TRBV28; D: TRBD1
DNA: TGCGCCAGCAGCGGGGGGACATGGGGGCAAGAGACCCAGTACTTC; CDR3: CASSGGTWGQETQYF; J: TRBJ2-5; size: .; length: 15; V: TRBV5-1; D: .
DNA: TGCAGTGCTAGTATAACAGGGCCGATAAACACCGGGGAGCTGTTTTTT; CDR3: CSASITGPINTGELFF; J: TRBJ2-2; size: many; length: 16; V: TRBV20-1; D: .
DNA: TGCAGCGTTGAATGTAGCGGGGGGGCGTCGGCAAGCTCCTACAATGAGCAGTTCTTC; CDR3: CSVECSGGASASSYNEQFF; J: TRBJ2-1; size: many; length: 19; V: TRBV29-1; D: TRBD2
DNA: TGTGCCAGCAGTAAAAGCGGGGGGAACACCGGGGAGCTGTTTTTT; CDR3: CASSKSGGNTGELFF; J: TRBJ2-2; size: many; length: 15; V: TRBV12-3/TRBV12-4; D: TRBD2
DNA: TGCAGTGCTAGTCCCCCCCAGGAGACCCAGTACTTC; CDR3: CSASPPQETQYF; J: TRBJ2-5; size: many; length: 12; V: TRBV20-1; D: .
DNA: TGTGCCACCCAACCCCTAGATACGCAGTATTTT; CDR3: CATQPLDTQYF; J: TRBJ2-3; size: many; length: 11; V: TRBV6-1; D: .